The sequence of this T cell receptor beta chain was determined in a study of post-analysis software for immune sequencing data. TCR beta libraries were prepared from cDNA with unique molecular identifiers. TCRdb reprocessed the PCR reads via MiXCR and lists one record per CDR3 protein. The table has more than 450,000 distinct CDR3 sequences, 44% seen once. The TCR was taken from a girl aged 10-17 years with multiple sclerosis. What was sequenced was blood.

The CDR3 DNA follows: TGCAGTGCTCCTTTAGGGTCACTCGCCGGGGATACGCAGTATTTT. It yields the protein CSAPLGSLAGDTQYF. The genes are TRBV20-1 and TRBJ2-3, with no clear D. Germline CDR1 reads DFQATT; CDR2 reads SNEGSKA (reference sequence). Trimming cost V 5 bases and J 6 bases, with 21 bases left between them. CDR3 length equals 15 residues.